This T cell receptor (beta chain) was captured by sequencing in a study of cytomegalovirus exposure and HLA in healthy donors. General study findings and limits: A later analysis linked a missense DCLRE1C variant to TCR beta V- and J-gene trimming. Previously analyzed data showed that most TCR beta V segments were productive at a frequency of about 87% or about 30%.

CDR1 is SGHNT, CDR2 YENEEA, per germline. After removal of 2 bases from V and 7 bases from J, the junction contained 5 bases not matched to a gene. CDR3 size: 15 residues. A word on this clone: Antigen specificity is unknown.

Donors were nominally healthy when sampled, though unrecorded immune exposures were likely. With 60 Vbeta and 13 Jbeta primers, the PCR was carried out. The assay was immunoSEQ multiplex PCR, and TCRdb's table has in-frame clones only and misses some. The sample consists of 120,000 or so clones, 8.5% to 9% of them appearing once. The material sequenced was PBMCs. This receptor was identified in a woman in her 40s in good health and CMV-seropositive. The rearrangement links TRBV11-3 to TRBJ2-1; 10 nucleotides align to TRBD2. CDR3 sequence: CASSLSGGAENEQFF. As DNA, the CDR3 is TGTGCCAGCAGCTTAAGCGGGGGGGCGGAGAATGAGCAGTTCTTC.